Listed below are T cell receptor beta chains from one sample, sequenced in a study of T-cell memory formation after mild COVID-19. TCRdb re-derived calls from the 5' RACE reads in MiXCR, one entry per CDR3 protein. The sample consists of 350,000 to 450,000 distinct CDR3 sequences, roughly 14% of them appearing once. The specimen was PBMCs or a T cell subset sorted from them (not recorded which). Receptor source: a man aged 18-30 years who had mild COVID-19 (a few samples of this study predate the infection). Cell type and time point are not known. CDR3s include the opening cysteine and the closing phenylalanine or tryptophan. The order of the fields is clone size, V gene, J gene, D gene, CDR3 protein, CDR3 DNA. The D gene is left open where the match is weak. The size of a clone is reported for some rows only, either as once, few or many, or as a class for expanded clones.

>few|TRBV20-1|TRBJ1-3|TRBD1
CSANGQGNTIYF
TGCAGTGCCAACGGACAGGGGAACACCATATATTTT
>few|TRBV29-1|TRBJ2-5|NA
CSAGGRMQETQYF
TGCAGCGCTGGGGGCAGGATGCAAGAGACCCAGTACTTC
>few|TRBV19|TRBJ2-2|TRBD2
CASRTPGAGANTGELFF
TGTGCCAGTAGGACCCCGGGAGCGGGGGCAAACACCGGGGAGCTGTTTTTT
>NA|TRBV7-3|TRBJ2-3|TRBD2
CASSQGLAGDTDTQYF
TGTGCCAGCAGCCAGGGACTAGCGGGGGACACAGATACGCAGTATTTT
>few|TRBV5-1|TRBJ2-1|NA
CASSLGRGWNEQFF
TGCGCCAGCAGCTTGGGAAGGGGATGGAATGAGCAGTTCTTC
>NA|TRBV4-2|TRBJ1-2|TRBD1
CASSQEEQGAVGYTF
TGTGCCAGCAGCCAAGAGGAACAGGGGGCGGTTGGCTACACCTTC
>NA|TRBV15|TRBJ2-4|NA
CATSREGAAKNIQYF
TGTGCCACCAGCAGAGAGGGGGCAGCCAAAAACATTCAGTACTTC
>many|TRBV12-3/TRBV12-4|TRBJ2-5|NA
CASSLLGQETQYF
TGTGCCAGCAGTTTGCTAGGGCAAGAGACCCAGTACTTC
>few|TRBV12-3/TRBV12-4|TRBJ2-3|NA
CASSSDSLDTQYF
TGTGCCAGCAGTTCGGACTCGTTAGATACGCAGTATTTT
>NA|TRBV18|TRBJ2-3|TRBD2
CASSLGEGDTQYF
TGTGCCAGCTCCCTCGGGGAGGGAGATACGCAGTATTTT
>many|TRBV5-6|TRBJ2-1|NA
CASSLPGAGIWDEQFF
TGTGCCAGCAGCTTGCCCGGCGCAGGGATCTGGGATGAGCAGTTCTTC
>few|TRBV7-8|TRBJ2-7|NA
CASSTMDGFSSYEQYF
TGTGCCAGCAGCACCATGGACGGATTCAGCTCCTACGAGCAGTACTTC
>few|TRBV15|TRBJ2-3|NA
CATSLAAQDTQYF
TGTGCCACCAGCTTAGCGGCGCAGGATACGCAGTATTTT
>few|TRBV29-1|TRBJ1-3|NA
CSAVTGGYGNTIYF
TGCAGCGCCGTGACGGGCGGGTACGGAAACACCATATATTTT
>few|TRBV7-8|TRBJ2-2|TRBD1
CASSHRDRVNTGELFF
TGTGCCAGCAGCCACCGGGACAGGGTGAACACCGGGGAGCTGTTTTTT
>NA|TRBV5-1|TRBJ2-3|NA
CASSLEQGRDTQYF
TGCGCCAGCAGCCTGGAGCAGGGTAGGGATACGCAGTATTTT
>many|TRBV28|TRBJ1-4|TRBD1
CASSPPRQGTNEKLFF
TGTGCCAGCAGTCCTCCCCGACAGGGAACTAATGAAAAACTGTTTTTT
>NA|TRBV4-1|TRBJ2-6|NA
CASSPSGSPPAANVLTF
TGCGCCAGCAGCCCCTCGGGATCCCCTCCTGCGGCCAACGTCCTGACTTTC
>NA|TRBV24-1|TRBJ2-5|TRBD1
CATSDLTGYQETQYF
TGTGCCACCAGTGATCTGACAGGGTACCAAGAGACCCAGTACTTC
>NA|TRBV4-3|TRBJ1-1|TRBD1
CASSQDYPRGKLERNTEAFF
TGCGCCAGCAGCCAAGATTACCCCAGGGGGAAGCTGGAAAGGAACACTGAAGCTTTCTTT
>few|TRBV10-3|TRBJ2-7|NA
CAISDSGPTVEQYF
TGTGCCATCAGTGACTCCGGACCTACCGTGGAGCAGTACTTC
>NA|TRBV7-3|TRBJ2-1|TRBD2
CASSLQSGGENEQFF
TGTGCCAGCAGCTTACAAAGCGGGGGGGAAAATGAGCAGTTCTTC
>NA|TRBV11-2|TRBJ2-5|NA
CASSPFRWRETQYF
TGTGCCAGCAGCCCCTTCAGGTGGCGAGAGACCCAGTACTTC
>NA|TRBV9|TRBJ2-3|NA
CASSAASGSTDTQYF
TGTGCCAGCAGCGCAGCTAGTGGATCTACAGATACGCAGTATTTT
>NA|TRBV28|TRBJ1-6|NA
CASSPRQGVSPLHF
TGTGCCAGCAGTCCACGCCAAGGGGTTTCACCCCTCCACTTT
>NA|TRBV4-1|TRBJ1-1|NA
CASSQDFGAAEAFF
TGCGCCAGCAGCCAAGATTTTGGAGCAGCCGAAGCTTTCTTT
>NA|TRBV18|TRBJ2-7|TRBD2
CASSPTGRGATYEQYF
TGTGCCAGCTCACCCACGGGGCGGGGGGCGACCTACGAGCAGTACTTC
>many|TRBV5-1|TRBJ2-1|NA
CASSLVDAEQFF
TGCGCCAGCAGCTTGGTGGACGCTGAGCAGTTCTTC
>few|TRBV25-1|TRBJ2-3|TRBD2
CASSELGAGETQYF
TGTGCCAGCAGTGAACTTGGTGCGGGGGAGACGCAGTATTTT
>NA|TRBV4-3|TRBJ1-3|NA
CASSPGQASGNTIYF
TGCGCCAGCAGCCCCGGGCAGGCTTCTGGAAACACCATATATTTT
>NA|TRBV18|TRBJ2-5|NA
CASSPLGYQETQYF
TGTGCCAGCTCACCACTAGGGTACCAAGAGACCCAGTACTTC
>few|TRBV10-3|TRBJ2-7|NA
CAISPGISSYEQYF
TGTGCCATCAGTCCAGGAATTAGCTCCTACGAGCAGTACTTC
>few|TRBV3-1|TRBJ2-2|TRBD2
CASSQGLAGSNTGELFF
TGTGCCAGCAGCCAAGGACTAGCGGGGTCGAACACCGGGGAGCTGTTTTTT
>many|TRBV19|TRBJ1-6|NA
CASSDSYNSPLHF
TGTGCCAGTAGCGACAGCTATAATTCACCCCTCCACTTT
>few|TRBV20-1|TRBJ2-3|NA
CSARDYGTPSTDTQYF
TGCAGTGCTAGAGATTACGGGACTCCTAGCACAGATACGCAGTATTTT
>NA|TRBV12-3/TRBV12-4|TRBJ2-2|NA
CATRRGQIPGELFF
TGTGCCACCCGCCGGGGGCAAATTCCCGGGGAGCTGTTTTTT
>many|TRBV5-1|TRBJ2-2|NA
CASSLYGTGELFF
TGCGCCAGCAGCTTGTATGGCACCGGGGAGCTGTTTTTT
>few|TRBV3-1|TRBJ2-2|NA
CASSRYLGGSTGELFF
TGTGCCAGCAGCCGTTATTTAGGGGGGAGCACCGGGGAGCTGTTTTTT
>few|TRBV4-2|TRBJ2-3|NA
CASSQEGGGVDTQYF
TGTGCCAGCAGCCAAGAAGGGGGGGGCGTAGATACGCAGTATTTT
>NA|TRBV3-1|TRBJ1-6|NA
CASSQFGGDSPLHF
TGTGCCAGCAGCCAATTCGGAGGGGATTCACCCCTCCACTTT
>few|TRBV6-5|TRBJ2-5|TRBD2
CASWTSGGAHETQYF
TGTGCCAGCTGGACTAGCGGGGGGGCACATGAGACCCAGTACTTC
>NA|TRBV3-1|TRBJ1-1|NA
CASSQGRVVTEAFF
TGTGCCAGCAGCCAAGGCCGAGTAGTCACTGAAGCTTTCTTT
>NA|TRBV6-2/TRBV6-3|TRBJ2-3|NA
CASSPLRGAGDTQYF
TGTGCCAGCAGCCCCTTAAGGGGGGCAGGGGATACGCAGTATTTT
>NA|TRBV12-3/TRBV12-4|TRBJ2-2|TRBD1
CASSPRTGGETGELFF
TGTGCCAGCAGTCCTCGGACAGGGGGCGAAACCGGGGAGCTGTTTTTT
>few|TRBV24-1|TRBJ2-2|TRBD1
CATSDPGTGRTGELFF
TGTGCCACCAGTGATCCCGGGACAGGGAGGACCGGGGAGCTGTTTTTT
>few|TRBV20-1|TRBJ2-7|NA
CSASRGQYEQYF
TGCAGTGCTAGCCGTGGACAATACGAGCAGTACTTC